The TCR beta chain under discussion was sequenced for a study of identical twins listed by TCRdb under 2016. Study-level background: The study deep-sequenced TCR alpha and beta repertoires from monozygotic twins, unrelated adults of various ages and cord blood to test whether fetal clonotypes persist. To rule out contamination, replicate twin experiments were performed at different times with different library preparation protocols. Overall study results and their limits: In monozygotic twins, out-of-frame TCR alpha sharing was systematically underestimated by recombination models, although the models agreed with sharing between unrelated individuals. Because the same donors could not be followed over many years, the conclusions relied on cross-sectional statistical analysis. Compared with coincidental sharing between unrelated individuals, out-of-frame TCR alpha sequences shared between twins had an excess of sequences with low generation probability. Abundant cord blood beta clonotypes carried fewer insertions; young adult naive repertoires showed a weaker similar trend, while memory repertoires showed none. In beta out-of-frame sequences, excess twin sharing was weaker, because having fewer shared sequences lowered the signal-to-noise ratio. Invariant T cells such as MAIT and iNKT could partly confound zero-insertion analyses, although diverse VJ usage argued against such confounding for most clonotypes.

This clonotype has only a few counts. Which antigen it targets is not known. The input lacks base qualities; no much larger clone sits a single base away. Library preparation was by 5' RACE. Instrument on record: Illumina HiSeq 2000. Template switching added a universal primer binding site, and the final cDNA carried a unique molecular identifier that allowed TCR cDNA molecules to be counted accurately. Specific primers in the conserved constant-segment region were used to synthesize first-strand cDNA for the TCR alpha and beta chains. Each cDNA library was double barcoded, with a SMART-Mk sample barcode plus Illumina barcodes, to control for contamination. TruSeq adapter sequences, together with Illumina sample barcodes, were added in two successive PCR steps. TCR alpha and beta cDNA libraries were sequenced on the Illumina HiSeq platform with custom primers. The authors' analysis ran thus. Unique molecular identifiers were extracted from raw reads with MiGEC, and CDR3 positions were determined with MiXCR. For each individual, recombination models were inferred using an EM algorithm with the repgenHMM and IGoR tools. The tcR package in R was used for shared clonotype analysis, with sharing normalized by the product of cloneset sizes. Out-of-frame nonproductive sequences were analyzed to study raw recombination free of thymic and clonal selection effects. Starting from the raw public reads, TCRdb applied fastp trimming at Q25, assembled clones with MiXCR and retained in-frame beta chains. Identical CDR3 proteins give one entry, which carries the most common genes and DNA. TCRdb, not the original authors, processed these V and J calls. The table for this sample lists nearly 900,000 distinct CDR3 sequences; around an eighth of them were counted only once. Around 1.6% of the sample rests with the top ten.

Based on the germline V gene (reference sequence), the CDR1 and CDR2 sequences are DFQATT and SNEGSKA. Taken from cysteine to phenylalanine, the CDR3 has 20 residues. Only CDR3 DNA remains: 60 bases, in frame from the first base. After removal of 0 bases from V and 3 bases from J, the junction retains 21 bases not matched to a gene. Only healthy Caucasian donors were included. Three pairs of female monozygotic twins, all aged about 18 to 30 years, made up the twin cohort. The RNA used for TCR libraries was isolated from peripheral blood mononuclear cells. These same data were also listed under a study on yellow fever vaccine responses in identical twins. The other study reports the following: The T cell response to vaccination in identical twins was reported by the authors to appear partly convergent and partly personalized. Focusing on identical twins, the study followed the T cell clones that responded to the vaccine, and did so with precision.

Sequences were obtained from PBMCs. The clonotype was recovered from a woman between 18 and 29 years old in good health. The V gene is TRBV20-1 and the J gene is TRBJ2-3, and 7 bases in between align with TRBD2. Read as DNA, the sequence is TGCAGTGCTAGAGATTACGGGTCGCGGGAGATGGAAGTCGCGACAGATACGCAGTATTTT. It codes for CSARDYGSREMEVATDTQYF.